The 11 T cell receptor beta chains presented below share a single source sample, sequenced in a study. TCRdb passed the RT-PCR reads through MiXCR, listing each CDR3 protein once. This table has fewer than 800,000 distinct CDR3 sequences, 13% to 15% appearing once. Sequenced material: memory CD4+ T cells from blood. These receptors came from a female donor in good health, serving as a healthy control.

This clonotype occurred a few times. The rearrangement uses TRBV12-3 or TRBV12-4 and TRBJ1-3; no clear D gene. The ends were cut back, 1 base at V and 3 bases at J, with 7 bases in the middle. The CDR3 runs 14 residues. The CDR3 DNA sequence: TGTGCCAGCAGTTTAGGTAGAGTTGGAAACACCATATATTTT. It codes for CASSLGRVGNTIYF.

This clonotype has a handful of counts. This chain connects TRBV20-1 to TRBJ1-3; TRBD1 might be the D (6 bases). The CDR3 covers 13 residues. The germline V and J ends were trimmed by 3 bases and 4 bases, with 10 bases remaining between them. CDR1 is DFQATT, CDR2 SNEGSKA, per germline (reference sequence). In nucleotides, the CDR3 is TGCAGTGCTAGCGGGGGCGTGGGAAACACCATATATTTT. This translates into CSASGGVGNTIYF.

The sample holds many counts of this clonotype. This chain connects TRBV12-3 or TRBV12-4 to TRBJ1-5, with 7 bases matching TRBD1. The CDR3 extends over 15 amino acids. V lost 3 bases, J lost 3 bases, and 5 bases stayed unmatched. DNA of the CDR3: TGTGCCAGCAGTTTCCTCGGACAGGTCAATCAGCCCCAGCATTTT. It specifies CASSFLGQVNQPQHF.

The chain carries TRBV18 and TRBJ2-5; tentative D call: TRBD2 (5 bases). Germline values: CDR1 KGHSH, CDR2 LQKENI. The V and J ends lost 6 bases and 2 bases respectively, with 10 bases between them. The CDR3 contains 13 residues. CDR3 DNA sequence: TGTGCCAGCTCGGCGGGTAGTCAAGAGACCCAGTACTTC. This gives the protein CASSAGSQETQYF.

This clonotype was counted a few times. The rearrangement links TRBV6-6 to TRBJ2-1; weak D call: TRBD2 (6 bases). The CDR3 is 17 amino acids. Deletions cut 7 bases from V and 1 base from J, with 20 bases between. In germline, CDR1 is MNHNY, CDR2 SVGAGI (reference sequence). CDR3 sequence: CASKATRDFTSYNEQFF. The DNA of the CDR3 is TGTGCCAGCAAAGCCACCCGGGACTTTACGTCCTACAATGAGCAGTTCTTC.

This clonotype was seen ten or more times. The chain combines TRBV19 with TRBJ2-1; the D gene is possibly TRBD1 (5 bases). The germline CDR1 and CDR2 sequences are LNHDA and SQIVND (reference sequence). The CDR3 extends over 15 amino acids. The V end was cut by 7 bases, the J end by 6 bases, with 19 bases between. The chain's CDR3 is CASTPYRLYTNEQFF. Written as DNA, the CDR3 is TGTGCCAGTACCCCCTACAGGCTCTACACCAATGAGCAGTTCTTC.

V gene TRBV27 combines with J gene TRBJ2-5; TRBD2 matches 7 bases. CDR3 length: 14 residues. Germline trimming cut 4 bases from V and 5 bases from J; bases unmatched to any gene: 7. Looked up from germline, CDR1 is MNHEY and CDR2 is SMNVEV (reference sequence). CDR3 in amino acids: CASSWGGRGETQYF. CDR3 nucleotide sequence: TGTGCCAGCAGTTGGGGCGGGAGAGGCGAGACCCAGTACTTC.

This rearrangement joins TRBV6-6 to TRBJ2-7; D unclear. Looked up from germline, CDR1 is MNHNY and CDR2 is SVGAGI (reference sequence). The CDR3 runs to 13 residues. V shed 6 bases and J shed 3 bases, with 12 bases lying between them. CDR3: CASRYTKNYEQYF. The CDR3 region has the DNA TGTGCCAGCAGGTATACTAAGAACTACGAGCAGTACTTC.

This clonotype was picked up many times. The chain employs TRBV5-1 and TRBJ2-1; possibly TRBD1 for D (7 bases). This CDR3 is built from 15 residues. The germline CDR1 and CDR2 sequences are SGHRS and YFSETQ. Trimming took 0 bases from V and 8 from J, leaving 15 bases between them. In DNA form, the CDR3 reads TGCGCCAGCAGCTTGGACGTCAGGGGGGTCGATGAGCAGTTCTTC. This codes for CASSLDVRGVDEQFF. Looking up the rest from reference TRBV5-1 and TRBJ2-1 gives the full variable domain: KAGVTQTPRYLIKTRGQQVTLSCSPISGHRSVSWYQQTPGQGLQFLFEYFSETQRNKGNFPGRFSGRQFSNSRSEMNVSTLELGDSALYLCASSLDVRGVDEQFFGPGTRLTVL.

The rearrangement links TRBV6-1 to TRBJ2-7; no reliable D call. The length of the CDR3 is 12 residues. Per germline, CDR1 MNHNS and CDR2 SASEGT. The ends were cut back, 2 bases at V and 3 bases at J, with 5 bases in the middle. The CDR3 reads CASSESFYEQYF. CDR3 nucleotides: TGTGCCAGCAGTGAATCGTTCTACGAGCAGTACTTC.

The chain employs TRBV5-1 and TRBJ2-2, with D unclear. V dropped 0 bases and J dropped 9 bases, with 15 bases sitting between them. The V gene's germline CDR1 is SGHRS and CDR2 YFSETQ. CDR3 length equals 15 residues. As DNA, the CDR3 is TGCGCCAGCAGCTTGGCCGAGACGGACGACCGGGAGCTGTTTTTT. Amino acid sequence: CASSLAETDDRELFF.